This note documents a single TCR beta chain sequence. This sample was included in a study of blood T cell repertoires in COVID-19. About the research overall: Sites across the United States, Italy and Spain contributed samples from acute and convalescent COVID-19.

CDR3 size: 12 residues. Germline CDR1 reads ENHRY; CDR2 reads SYGVKD. The V gene lost 5 bases and the J gene lost 6 bases, with 11 bases spanning the gap. Measured with immunoSEQ multiplex PCR; TCRdb has only the in-frame clones, and not every one. This sample has roughly 290,000 clones, with approximately 90% found just once. The gene calls are TRBV10-3 and TRBJ2-7, with D maybe TRBD1 (5 bases). This TCR was recovered from a woman in her twenties or thirties with COVID-19, enrolled during active disease. The material sequenced was peripheral blood. The chain's CDR3 is CAISRTGSEQYF. The CDR3, as DNA: TGTGCCATCAGTCGAACAGGATCCGAGCAGTACTTC.